The T cell receptor beta chain described here comes from a study of T cell responses to AZD1222 COVID-19 vaccine. Study conclusions and caveats: Increases in Spike-specific TCR breadth and depth were seen after two AZD1222 doses. After the peak T cell response, and only then, were repertoires sampled.

V lost 9 bases and J lost 1; bases outside the gene matches: 9. Germline V gene lookup returns CDR1 LNHDA and CDR2 SQIVND (reference sequence). CDR3 length: 15 residues. Profiling relied on immunoSEQ multiplex PCR, and the TCRdb table lists in-frame clones only, not all of them. The sample yields 100,000 to 150,000 clones, 88% seen once. About this clone itself: Its antigen is not known.

This specimen consisted of peripheral blood, obtained on day 0 of AZD1222 vaccination. This clonotype was obtained from an adult in good health. The J gene is TRBJ1-5, the V gene TRBV19, with TRBD1 identical over 7 bases. CDR3 amino acids: CASDRDRGSNQPQHF. CDR3 sequence (DNA): TGTGCCAGCGACCGGGACAGAGGCAGCAATCAGCCCCAGCATTTT.